Reported below is one TCR beta chain. Trimming pared 5 bases from V and 3 bases from J, leaving 19 bases between. CDR3 length equals 17 residues. In germline, CDR1 is LNHDA, CDR2 SQIVND (reference sequence). This sample stems from a study of T cell changes during pregnancy in multiple sclerosis. TCRdb's copy holds only in-frame clones and misses some; the assay was immunoSEQ multiplex PCR. The repertoire holds tens of thousands of clones, with about 92% as singletons. The chain uses TRBV19 and TRBJ1-4; D perhaps matches TRBD1 (5 bases). This receptor was obtained from a female donor with multiple sclerosis, enrolled in a pregnancy study. The sequenced sample was CD4+ T cells from peripheral blood mononuclear cells, obtained in the third trimester of pregnancy. This CDR3 reads CASSRPGTPGANEKLFF. The CDR3 region has the DNA TGTGCCAGTAGTCGACCGGGAACTCCGGGGGCTAATGAAAAACTGTTTTTT.